This T cell receptor beta chain emerged from a study of T-cell memory formation after mild COVID-19. This CDR3 region has 15 residues. Germline-derived CDR1 and CDR2 are MNHEY and SVGAGI. With 5 bases clipped from V and 8 bases from J, the junction kept 11 bases outside the gene matches. From 5'RACE with constant-segment primers came TCR alpha and TCR beta cDNA libraries that carried sample barcodes and UMIs. TCRdb itself ran the 5' RACE reads through MiXCR, one entry per CDR3 protein. This sample has 300,000 or so distinct CDR3 sequences, with around 16% found just once. The receptor's source is a man younger than 30 who had mild COVID-19 (a few samples of this study predate the infection). Cell type and time point are not known. Sequenced material: PBMCs or a T cell subset sorted from them (not recorded which). The chain combines TRBV6-5 with TRBJ2-3; 9 bases are a match to TRBD1. The CDR3 region has the DNA TGTGCCAGCAGTCAACAGGGGGCCGGGTTAGGTACGCAGTATTTT. The encoded protein is CASSQQGAGLGTQYF.